This T cell receptor beta chain is from a study of shared clonotypes between healthy human individuals. Only in-frame clones appear in the TCRdb table, and some are missing; sequencing was by immunoSEQ multiplex PCR. This table has more than 550,000 clones, around 70% appearing once. The CDR3 length is 15 residues. Trimming removed 4 bases at V and 2 bases at J, with 14 bases between. Per germline, CDR1 LNHDA and CDR2 SQIVND (reference sequence). The sequence derives from a woman aged 25 to 39 in good health. The V call is TRBV19, the J call TRBJ2-5; tentatively, D is TRBD1 or TRBD2 (7 bases each). Sequencing was done on a sample of memory CD4+ T cells sorted from blood. Noted subset: CD45RA-negative fraction. CDR3: CASSTDREGQETQYF. The DNA of the CDR3 is TGTGCCAGTAGTACTGACAGGGAGGGGCAAGAGACCCAGTACTTC.